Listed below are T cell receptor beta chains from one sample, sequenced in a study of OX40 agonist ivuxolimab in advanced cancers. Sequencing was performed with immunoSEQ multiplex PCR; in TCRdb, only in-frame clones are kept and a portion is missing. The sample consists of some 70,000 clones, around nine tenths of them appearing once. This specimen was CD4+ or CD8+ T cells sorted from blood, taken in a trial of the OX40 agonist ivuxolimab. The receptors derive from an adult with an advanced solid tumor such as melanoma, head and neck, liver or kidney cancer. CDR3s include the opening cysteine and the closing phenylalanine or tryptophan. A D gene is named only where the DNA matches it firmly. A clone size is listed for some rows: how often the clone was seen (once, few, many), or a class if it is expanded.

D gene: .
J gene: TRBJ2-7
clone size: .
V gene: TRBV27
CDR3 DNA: TGTGCCAGCAGACCCCAACAAAGGGGCTACCCCGGCCGCGGCAACTACGAGCAGTACTTC
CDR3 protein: CASRPQQRGYPGRGNYEQYF

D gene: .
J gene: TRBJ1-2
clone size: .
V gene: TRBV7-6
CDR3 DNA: TGTGCCAGCAGCTCTTCGAATGATGCCCTTAATGGCTACACCTTC
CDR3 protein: CASSSSNDALNGYTF

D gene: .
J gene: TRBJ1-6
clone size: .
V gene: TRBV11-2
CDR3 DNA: TGTGCCAGCAGTTCCCTCCTGGGTCCACCCCTCCACTTT
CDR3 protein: CASSSLLGPPLHF

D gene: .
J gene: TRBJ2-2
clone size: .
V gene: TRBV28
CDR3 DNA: TGTGCCAGCAGTTTGAAACAGGGCGTGCGGACCGGGGAGCTGTTTTTT
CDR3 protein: CASSLKQGVRTGELFF

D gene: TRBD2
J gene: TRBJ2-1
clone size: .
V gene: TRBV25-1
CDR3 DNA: TGTGCCAGCAGTGACTTAGCGGGAGGGCTTCGAGAGCAGTTCTTC
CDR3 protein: CASSDLAGGLREQFF

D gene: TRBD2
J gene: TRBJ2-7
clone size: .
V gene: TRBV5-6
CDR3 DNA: TGTGCCAGCAGCTTAATAGTACTAGCGGACTCCCGCTCCTACGAGCAGTACTTC
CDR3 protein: CASSLIVLADSRSYEQYF

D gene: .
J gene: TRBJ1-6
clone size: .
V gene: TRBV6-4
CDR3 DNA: TGTGCCAGCAGTGCCTCGGACTTATTCAGGTCGAGCTCCTATAATTCACCCCTCCACTTT
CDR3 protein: CASSASDLFRSSSYNSPLHF

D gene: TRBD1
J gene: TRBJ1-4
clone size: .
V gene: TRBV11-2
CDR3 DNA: TGTGCCAGCACTATCTCAGGGGGCCATGCCGAAAAACTGTTTTTT
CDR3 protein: CASTISGGHAEKLFF

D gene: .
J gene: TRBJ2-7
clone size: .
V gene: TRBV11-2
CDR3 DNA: TGTGCCAGCAGCCACCCTGGCGGGACGACCTACGAGCAGTACTTC
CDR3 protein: CASSHPGGTTYEQYF

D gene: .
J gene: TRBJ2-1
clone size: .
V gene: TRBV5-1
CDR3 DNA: TGCGCCAGCAGCTTGGCCACCTACAATGAGCAGTTCTTC
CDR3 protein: CASSLATYNEQFF

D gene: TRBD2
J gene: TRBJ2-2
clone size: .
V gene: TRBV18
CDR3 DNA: TGTGCCAGCTCACCACCGAGGAGCGGGGGTGGGAACACCGGGGAGCTGTTTTTT
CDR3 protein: CASSPPRSGGGNTGELFF

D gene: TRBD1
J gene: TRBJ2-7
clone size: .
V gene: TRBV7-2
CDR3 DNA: TGTGCCAGCAGCTTAGTTCTCAGGGACAGGGGGGTCAACGAGCAGTACTTC
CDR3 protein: CASSLVLRDRGVNEQYF

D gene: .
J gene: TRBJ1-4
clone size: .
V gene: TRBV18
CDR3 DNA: TGTGCCAGCACGCGGTCGAATGAAAAACTGTTTTTT
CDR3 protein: CASTRSNEKLFF

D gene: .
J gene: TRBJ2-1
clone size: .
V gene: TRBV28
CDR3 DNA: TGTGCCAGCACCAGCCCAGGGAGCTCCTACAATGAGCAGTTCTTC
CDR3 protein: CASTSPGSSYNEQFF

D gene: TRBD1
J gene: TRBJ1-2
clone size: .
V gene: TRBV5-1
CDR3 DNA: TGCGCCAGCAGCTCCCAGGGGGCTGAAGGTGGCTACACCTTC
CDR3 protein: CASSSQGAEGGYTF

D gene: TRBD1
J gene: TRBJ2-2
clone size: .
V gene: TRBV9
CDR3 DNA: TGTGCCAGCAGCGTAGGACAGGGGTTAGGGGAGCTGTTTTTT
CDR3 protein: CASSVGQGLGELFF

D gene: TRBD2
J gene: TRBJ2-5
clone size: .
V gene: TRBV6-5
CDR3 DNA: TGTGCCAGCAGACCAGCTAGCGGGGAAAAGACCCAGTACTTC
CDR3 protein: CASRPASGEKTQYF

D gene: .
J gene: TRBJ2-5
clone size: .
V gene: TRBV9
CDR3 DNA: TGTGCCAGCAGCCTGGGGGACTTCCAAGAGACCCAGTACTTC
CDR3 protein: CASSLGDFQETQYF

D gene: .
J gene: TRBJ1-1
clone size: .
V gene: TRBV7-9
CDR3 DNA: TGTGCCAGCGGCGGGGGAGCCACTGAAGCTTTCTTT
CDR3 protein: CASGGGATEAFF

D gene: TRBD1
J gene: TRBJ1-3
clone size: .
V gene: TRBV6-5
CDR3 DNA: TGTGCCAGCAGCCTAGGGGGCGCGGAAGGAAACACCATATATTTT
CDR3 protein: CASSLGGAEGNTIYF

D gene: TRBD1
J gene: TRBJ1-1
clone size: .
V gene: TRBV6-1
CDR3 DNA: TGTGCCAGCAGCGTCGGACAGGGGGCTGGCACTGAAGCTTTCTTT
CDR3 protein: CASSVGQGAGTEAFF

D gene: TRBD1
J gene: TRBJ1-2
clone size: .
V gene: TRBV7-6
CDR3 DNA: TGTGCCAGCAGCCTCGACAGGGGCTATGGCTACACCTTC
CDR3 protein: CASSLDRGYGYTF

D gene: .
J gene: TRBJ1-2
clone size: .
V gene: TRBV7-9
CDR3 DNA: TGTGCCAGCAGCGCCCGACAGGAAGCTGGCTACACCTTC
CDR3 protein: CASSARQEAGYTF

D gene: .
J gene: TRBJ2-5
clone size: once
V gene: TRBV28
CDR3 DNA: TGTGCCAGCAGTACTGCCGGGAATTACAGGTGGCAGTACTTC
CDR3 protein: CASSTAGNYRWQYF